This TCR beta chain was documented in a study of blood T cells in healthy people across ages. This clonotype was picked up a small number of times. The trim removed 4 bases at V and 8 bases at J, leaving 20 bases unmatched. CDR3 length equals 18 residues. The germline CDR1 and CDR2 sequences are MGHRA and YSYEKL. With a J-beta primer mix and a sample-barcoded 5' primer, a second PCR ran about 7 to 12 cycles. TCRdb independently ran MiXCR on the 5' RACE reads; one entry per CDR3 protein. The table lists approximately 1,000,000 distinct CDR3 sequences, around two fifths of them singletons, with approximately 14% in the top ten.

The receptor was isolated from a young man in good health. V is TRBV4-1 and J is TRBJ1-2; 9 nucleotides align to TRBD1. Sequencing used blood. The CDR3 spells CASSPHINKRTGAKGYTF. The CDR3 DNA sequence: TGCGCCAGCAGCCCGCATATTAATAAGAGGACAGGGGCGAAAGGCTACACCTTC.